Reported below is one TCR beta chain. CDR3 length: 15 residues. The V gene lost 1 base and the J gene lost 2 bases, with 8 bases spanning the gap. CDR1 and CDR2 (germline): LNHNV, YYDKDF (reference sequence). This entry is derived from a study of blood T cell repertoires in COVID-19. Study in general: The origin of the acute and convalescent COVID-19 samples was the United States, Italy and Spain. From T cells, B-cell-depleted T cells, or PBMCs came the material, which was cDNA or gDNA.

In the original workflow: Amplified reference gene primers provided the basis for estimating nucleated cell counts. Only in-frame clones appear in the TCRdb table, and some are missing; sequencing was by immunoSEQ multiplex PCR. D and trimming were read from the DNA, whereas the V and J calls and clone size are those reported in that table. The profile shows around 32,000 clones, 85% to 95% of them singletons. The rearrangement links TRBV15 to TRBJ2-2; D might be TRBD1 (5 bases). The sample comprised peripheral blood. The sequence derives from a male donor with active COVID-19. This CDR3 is CATSRGRVNTGELFF. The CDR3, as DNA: TGTGCCACCAGCAGAGGCAGGGTTAACACCGGGGAGCTGTTTTTT.